In its sample, the clone carrying this T cell receptor (beta chain) was seen once. Its antigen is unidentified. 13 Jbeta primers and 60 Vbeta primers were used for the PCR. The method was immunoSEQ multiplex PCR; TCRdb's version includes in-frame clones alone and lacks a portion of them. The table includes some 130,000 clones, approximately 60% detected once. This specimen comes from a study of cytomegalovirus exposure and HLA in healthy donors. Study-level points and caveats: Upon later analysis, TCR association rates were observed to vary by HLA locus, being highest for DRB1 and lowest for HLA-C. Overall, some 160 TCR beta chains were annotated as cytomegalovirus-associated.

Donors were nominally healthy when sampled, though unrecorded immune exposures were likely. This receptor was identified in a human donor in good health. What was sequenced was PBMCs.

Here the CDR3 DNA reads TGTGCCAGCAGCCCGTTGGAGGGCCGGGGGTTAATCGAACTGTTTTTT. Amino acids: CASSPLEGRGLIELFF. The genes are TRBV7-9 and TRBJ1-4; TRBD1 might be the D (5 bases). CDR1 is SEHNR and CDR2 is FQNEAQ in the germline V gene (reference sequence). This CDR3 region has 16 residues. The V end was cut by 5 bases, the J end by 12 bases, with 25 bases between.